The clone carrying this TCR beta chain was counted only a few times. Antigen specificity is unknown. The data derive from a study of blood T cells in healthy people across ages. Study details: There was about one barcoded beta molecule captured by template switching per two T cells. Overall study findings and caveats: Naive and antigen-experienced cells could not be conclusively compared, given unsorted PBMCs.

Then a second PCR, running roughly 6 to 12 cycles, was carried out with a sample-barcoded 5' primer and a J-beta primer mix. Each cDNA molecule carried a tag from a template-switch adaptor that contained 12 random nucleotides. TCRdb reprocessed the 5' RACE reads via MiXCR and lists one record per CDR3 protein. The sample consists of around 1,600,000 distinct CDR3 sequences, approximately 39% of them appearing once. The CDR3 has 16 amino acids. The germline V gene has CDR1 LNHNV and CDR2 YYDKDF (reference sequence). With 5 bases clipped from V and 10 bases from J, the junction kept 14 bases outside the gene matches. Donors ranged from 6 to 90 years old and were healthy Caucasians in Russia.

V usage is TRBV15 and J usage is TRBJ2-1, with 10 nucleotides matching TRBD2. What was sequenced was blood. This clonotype was sampled from a woman aged 18-29 years in good health. This CDR3 is CATSRTSGAWLEEQFF. In nucleotides, the CDR3 is TGTGCCACCAGCCGAACTAGCGGGGCCTGGTTGGAAGAGCAGTTCTTC.